This entry lists 32 T cell receptor beta chains sequenced from one sample in a study of post-analysis software for immune sequencing data. Their specific antigens are unknown. Researchers reported that TCR beta cDNA libraries carried unique molecular identifiers. TCRdb reprocessed the PCR reads via MiXCR and lists one record per CDR3 protein. Of about 400,000 distinct CDR3 sequences in the sample, less than 40% were seen once. Findings and caveats of the study: With TRBV5-6, TRBV5-1 and TRBV20-1 included, about five TRBV segments were more frequent in patients than in controls.

Sequenced sample: blood. The origin of the receptors is a girl aged 5-17 years with multiple sclerosis.

The rearrangement joins TRBV11-2 to TRBJ2-3, with a weak D call TRBD2 (7 bases). Germline V CDR1 and CDR2: SGHAT, FQNNGV. Trimming took 8 bases from V and 6 from J, leaving 30 bases between them. This CDR3 has 18 amino acids. The CDR3 here is CASQLERGGGGTSDTQYF. CDR3 coding DNA: TGTGCCAGCCAATTAGAGCGTGGGGGGGGCGGAACTTCGGATACGCAGTATTTT.

This clonotype was counted only a few times. The chain recombines TRBV20-1 with TRBJ1-5; no reliable D call. The CDR3 is 13 residues long. CDR1 and CDR2 (germline): DFQATT, SNEGSKA (reference sequence). Trimming removed 1 base from V and 3 bases from J, with 7 bases in between. The CDR3 is CSARVQVNQPQHF. CDR3 in DNA: TGCAGTGCTAGAGTCCAGGTCAATCAGCCCCAGCATTTT.

The rearrangement uses TRBV28 and TRBJ2-2, with D perhaps matching TRBD1 or TRBD2 (5 bases each). Germline CDR1 reads MDHEN; CDR2 reads SYDVKM. This CDR3 comprises 18 residues. V lost 7 bases and J lost 4, with 25 bases in between. In DNA form, the CDR3 reads TGTGCCAGCACTCAGGGAAGAATTGGACTGGCGGTCACCGGGGAGCTGTTTTTT. It is translated as CASTQGRIGLAVTGELFF.

This chain connects TRBV4-1 to TRBJ2-4; D possibly matches TRBD1 or TRBD2 (5 bases each). Trimming took 4 bases from V and 1 from J, leaving 11 bases between them. Germline V gives CDR1 MGHRA, CDR2 YSYEKL. This CDR3 has 15 residues. The CDR3 region is CASSPTWGAKNIQYF. DNA for the CDR3: TGCGCCAGCAGCCCAACTTGGGGGGCCAAAAACATTCAGTACTTC.

The chain recombines TRBV5-1 with TRBJ2-7; TRBD1 agrees at 9 bases. The CDR3 length is 15 residues. Germline trimming cut 3 bases from V and 4 bases from J; bases unmatched to any gene: 8. Germline loops: CDR1 SGHRS, CDR2 YFSETQ. The chain's CDR3 is CASSYSHGQGYEQYF. CDR3 coding DNA: TGCGCCAGCAGCTACTCACACGGACAGGGGTACGAGCAGTACTTC.

This sequence joins TRBV7-2 and TRBJ1-2, with D perhaps TRBD1 (6 bases). There are 14 residues in the CDR3. Germline assignment: CDR1 SGHTA and CDR2 FQGNSA. The ends were cut back, 6 bases at V and 4 bases at J, with 15 bases in the middle. CDR3 bases: TGTGCCAGCAGTTCTACAGGGAACTCCTATGGCTACACCTTC. Translating it yields CASSSTGNSYGYTF.

This clonotype was counted a single time. The chain is built from TRBV7-3 and TRBJ2-3; D is possibly TRBD2 (6 bases). V lost 6 bases and J lost 9, with 13 bases in between. Per germline, CDR1 SGHTA and CDR2 FQGTGA. The CDR3 spans 12 residues. The CDR3, as DNA: TGTGCCAGCAGGGGGGGAGGAGCCACGCAGTATTTT. Amino acid sequence: CASRGGGATQYF.

The chain uses TRBV6-2 or TRBV6-3 and TRBJ2-1, with 7 nucleotides matching TRBD1. V dropped 2 bases and J dropped 6; count of bases not matched to a gene: 7. The length of the CDR3 is 15 residues. Germline V gene lookup returns CDR1 MNHEY and CDR2 SVGEGT. This chain's CDR3 is CASSYGQVGGNEQFF. CDR3 sequence (DNA): TGTGCCAGCAGTTACGGACAGGTCGGCGGCAATGAGCAGTTCTTC.

This clonotype was recorded many times. CDR3 loop: CASERQGGVDEQFF. In nucleotides, the CDR3 is TGCGCCAGCGAACGACAGGGAGGTGTCGATGAGCAGTTCTTC. The chain uses TRBV5-1 and TRBJ2-1; the D gene is possibly TRBD1 (7 bases). CDR1 and CDR2 (germline): SGHRS, YFSETQ. The length of the CDR3 is 14 residues. V lost 7 bases and J 8 bases, leaving 19 bases between the germline ends.

The rearrangement joins TRBV7-2 to TRBJ2-7; 7 bases are a match to TRBD2. CDR1 is SGHTA, CDR2 FQGNSA, per germline. J was trimmed by 7 bases and V by 4 bases; bases with no gene match: 7. This CDR3 has 13 residues. CDR3 in DNA: TGTGCCAGCAGCTCCGAAGCGGGGAGGGAGCAGTACTTC. Residues: CASSSEAGREQYF. Supplemented by reference TRBV7-2 and TRBJ2-7, the full variable domain reads GAGVSQSPSNKVTEKGKDVELRCDPISGHTALYWYRQSLGQGLEFLIYFQGNSAPDKSGLPSDRFSAERTGGSVSTLTIQRTQQEDSAVYLCASSSEAGREQYFGPGTRLTVT.

The V gene is TRBV13, the J gene TRBJ1-1; 7 nucleotides match TRBD1. The CDR3 spans 11 residues. J gave up 8 bases and V 8 bases, and 5 bases lay outside the gene matches. Germline V gives CDR1 PRHDT, CDR2 FYEKMQ (reference sequence). The CDR3 DNA follows: TGTGCCAGCGGACAGGACAGCGAAGCTTTCTTT. Translation: CASGQDSEAFF.

This rearrangement joins TRBV15 to TRBJ1-5, with D perhaps TRBD1 (6 bases). CDR1 and CDR2 (germline): LNHNV, YYDKDF (reference sequence). This CDR3 has 14 amino acids. V lost 0 bases and J lost 5, with 8 bases in between. The CDR3 sequence: CATSRDRGYQPQHF. The CDR3 nucleotides read TGTGCCACCAGCAGAGATAGGGGGTATCAGCCCCAGCATTTT.

This clonotype was seen only a few times. The chain uses TRBV15 and TRBJ2-7; no definite D call. Germline loops: CDR1 LNHNV, CDR2 YYDKDF (reference sequence). V lost 1 base, J lost 2 bases, and 15 bases lay in between. This CDR3 comprises 16 residues. The CDR3 DNA is TGTGCCACCAGCAGAGTAAGTTGGAAGGGTACCTACGAGCAGTACTTC. Its protein is CATSRVSWKGTYEQYF. The full variable domain, its missing parts supplied by reference TRBV15 and TRBJ2-7, is DAMVIQNPRYQVTQFGKPVTLSCSQTLNHNVMYWYQQKSSQAPKLLFHYYDKDFNNEADTPDNFQSRRPNTSFCFLDIRSPGLGDTAMYLCATSRVSWKGTYEQYFGPGTRLTVT.

This clonotype appeared a single time. In DNA form, the CDR3 reads TGTGCCAGTACGTCCTGGGAGGGTTCCTACGAGCAGTACTTC. As protein: CASTSWEGSYEQYF. The chain has TRBV6-5 and TRBJ2-7; 7 bases match TRBD2. Per germline, CDR1 MNHEY and CDR2 SVGAGI. This CDR3 is 14 amino acids long. V was pared by 9 bases and J by 1 base, with 9 bases of the junction left unmatched.

This clonotype was seen just once. The CDR3 bases are TGTGCCAGCAGTTTACTGCGGGGGGCGGCAGATACGCAGTATTTT. Its translation is CASSLLRGAADTQYF. The chain links TRBV28 to TRBJ2-3; 8 nucleotides agree with TRBD2. CDR3 size: 15 residues. V was pared by 2 bases and J by 4 bases, with 5 bases of the junction left unmatched. Germline V lookup: CDR1 MDHEN, CDR2 SYDVKM.

There are a few counts of this clonotype. This rearrangement joins TRBV6-2 or TRBV6-3 to TRBJ2-7; tentatively, D is TRBD1 or TRBD2 (5 bases each). Germline assignment: CDR1 MNHEY and CDR2 SVGEGT. The V gene lost 0 bases and the J gene lost 8 bases, with 8 bases spanning the gap. The CDR3 totals 12 residues. The CDR3 DNA reads as TGTGCCAGCAGTTACTCGAGGGACCAGCAGTACTTC. Protein: CASSYSRDQQYF.

This clonotype was found once. The chain joins TRBV7-8 to TRBJ2-5; weak D call: TRBD2 (5 bases). CDR3 length: 14 amino acids. Trimming shortened V by 3 bases and J by 5 bases, and 13 bases separated the two germline ends. Germline V gene lookup returns CDR1 SGHVS and CDR2 FQNEAQ. The CDR3 reads CASSFTGNGETQYF. The CDR3 DNA reads TGTGCCAGCAGCTTTACGGGGAATGGGGAGACCCAGTACTTC.

This chain joins TRBV6-2 or TRBV6-3 and TRBJ1-1; 8 bases line up with TRBD1. The germline V gene has CDR1 MNHEY and CDR2 SVGEGT. The CDR3 contains 14 residues. With V trimmed by 2 bases and J by 5 bases, 4 bases remained unmatched. The CDR3 loop is CASSYIDRGTEAFF. The DNA for the CDR3 is TGTGCCAGCAGTTACATCGACAGGGGAACTGAAGCTTTCTTT.

Notes on this clonotype: One junction end does not reproduce the germline sequence, and a read error may be involved. CDR3 loop: CASSLAAHGKNIQYF. The CDR3 DNA sequence: TGTGCTAGCAGCTTAGCGGCACATGGCAAAAACATTCAGTACTTC. V is TRBV7-7 and J is TRBJ2-4; maybe TRBD2 (6 bases). Germline V gene lookup returns CDR1 SSHAT and CDR2 FNYEAQ (reference sequence). The CDR3 extends over 15 amino acids.

The chain recombines TRBV6-1 with TRBJ1-5; no clear D. Trimming stripped 6 bases from V and 7 bases from J, with 16 bases between. The CDR3 is 14 residues long. The germline V gene encodes CDR1 MNHNS and CDR2 SASEGT. CDR3 nucleotide sequence: TGTGCCAGCAGATTACTACTAGACGGCCAGCCCCAGCATTTT. Protein: CASRLLLDGQPQHF.

This clonotype was found many times. The chain couples TRBV12-3 or TRBV12-4 to TRBJ2-3, with D hard to call. The CDR3 runs 13 residues. Trimming removed 4 bases at V and 2 bases at J, with 7 bases between. CDR3: CASSYSLTDTQYF. CDR3 bases: TGTGCCAGCAGTTATAGCCTCACAGATACGCAGTATTTT.

This chain links TRBV5-1 with TRBJ2-1, with 7 bases fitting TRBD2. Germline CDR1 is SGHRS and CDR2 is YFSETQ. CDR3 length: 16 residues. The V segment lost 5 bases and the J segment 8 bases; nucleotides outside the gene matches: 16. CDR3 sequence (DNA): TGCGCCAGCAGGCCCCAGACGGCCAGCGGGGTTGATGAGCAGTTCTTC. Translation: CASRPQTASGVDEQFF. The full variable domain, its missing parts supplied by reference TRBV5-1 and TRBJ2-1, is KAGVTQTPRYLIKTRGQQVTLSCSPISGHRSVSWYQQTPGQGLQFLFEYFSETQRNKGNFPGRFSGRQFSNSRSEMNVSTLELGDSALYLCASRPQTASGVDEQFFGPGTRLTVL.

This clonotype was detected a few times. The genes are TRBV10-3 and TRBJ2-5, with D perhaps TRBD1 (6 bases). The J call is uncertain, as TRBJ2-7 better fits the DNA end. This CDR3 has 14 residues. CDR1 ENHRY and CDR2 SYGVKD come from the germline V gene. The CDR3 spells CAISATGTPYEQYF. CDR3 sequence (DNA): TGTGCCATCAGTGCAACCGGGACACCTTACGAGCAGTACTTC.

This rearrangement joins TRBV6-2 or TRBV6-3 to TRBJ1-1, with 9 bases identical to TRBD1. This CDR3 is 16 amino acids long. Germline V gene data show CDR1 as MNHEY and CDR2 as SVGEGT. After removal of 6 bases from V and 5 bases from J, the junction contained 13 bases not matched to a gene. This CDR3 is CASRWDRESGRTEAFF. CDR3 coding DNA: TGTGCCAGCAGATGGGACAGGGAGTCTGGGCGAACTGAAGCTTTCTTT.

Written as DNA, the CDR3 is TGCAGTGCTAGGACTAGCGGGGGGGTATCCTACAATGAGCAGTTCTTC. Its protein product is CSARTSGGVSYNEQFF. J is TRBJ2-1 and V is TRBV20-1, with TRBD2 matching over 14 bases. J gave up 1 base and V 3 bases, and 2 bases lay outside the gene matches. CDR1 DFQATT and CDR2 SNEGSKA come from the germline V gene (reference sequence). The CDR3 sequence is 16 residues long.

V is TRBV5-1 and J is TRBJ1-1; D is unclear. Germline V gene lookup returns CDR1 SGHRS and CDR2 YFSETQ. CDR3 length equals 13 residues. Trimming took off 5 bases at V and 4 bases at J, with 12 bases between the two ends. CDR3 loop: CASREDLATEAFF. CDR3 bases: TGCGCCAGCAGAGAGGACCTGGCCACTGAAGCTTTCTTT.

The chain combines TRBV12-3 or TRBV12-4 with TRBJ2-7, with D perhaps being TRBD1 or TRBD2 (6 bases each). The CDR3 is 16 amino acids. Trimming pared 5 bases from V and 3 bases from J, leaving 20 bases between. CDR3 in amino acids: CASSLRRGGPNYEQYF. DNA for the CDR3: TGTGCCAGCAGTCTGAGGCGAGGGGGGCCGAACTACGAGCAGTACTTC.

This clonotype was seen a few times. The V call is TRBV3-1, the J call TRBJ1-1; tentative D call: TRBD1 (5 bases). The CDR3 sequence is 14 residues long. V lost 0 bases and J 1 base, leaving 6 bases between the germline ends. Germline V gives CDR1 LGHDT, CDR2 YNNKEL (reference sequence). CDR3 DNA sequence: TGTGCCAGCAGCCAAGACGGGGGGAACACTGAAGCTTTCTTT. Translated: CASSQDGGNTEAFF. The whole variable domain, filled in from reference TRBV3-1 and TRBJ1-1, reads DTAVSQTPKYLVTQMGNDKSIKCEQNLGHDTMYWYKQDSKKFLKIMFSYNNKELIINETVPNRFSPKSPDKAHLNLHINSLELGDSAVYFCASSQDGGNTEAFFGQGTRLTVV.

Of note for this clonotype: A junction end diverges from the germline sequence, so it may reflect a read error. This chain uses TRBV20-1 with TRBJ2-3, with 10 bases lining up with TRBD2. The CDR3 totals 13 residues. The V gene's germline CDR1 is DFQATT and CDR2 SNEGSKA (reference sequence). CDR3 bases: TGCAGCGCTAACCTAGCGGGGGCTGATACGCAGTATTTT. Translating it yields CSANLAGADTQYF.

The V gene is TRBV7-2, the J gene TRBJ2-7; possibly TRBD1 for D (5 bases). V was pared by 1 base and J by 2 bases, with 12 bases between. The length of the CDR3 is 15 residues. Germline V gene lookup returns CDR1 SGHTA and CDR2 FQGNSA. CDR3 residues: CASSLVRRGPYEQYF. The CDR3 bases are TGTGCCAGCAGCTTAGTTAGAAGGGGCCCCTACGAGCAGTACTTC.

This clonotype was picked up a small number of times. This chain uses TRBV4-1 with TRBJ2-5; perhaps TRBD2 as D (5 bases). The CDR3 has 15 residues. Germline V gives CDR1 MGHRA, CDR2 YSYEKL. V was clipped by 0 bases and J by 1 base, with 9 bases between them. The CDR3 reads CASSQDRLLQETQYF. The CDR3 nucleotides are TGCGCCAGCAGCCAAGACCGACTACTCCAAGAGACCCAGTACTTC.

This clonotype has more than one count but fewer than ten. This chain links TRBV3-1 with TRBJ2-7; TRBD1 aligns across 10 bases. There are 15 residues in the CDR3. Trimming removed 0 bases from V and 6 bases from J; junction bases left unmatched: 5. In germline, CDR1 is LGHDT, CDR2 YNNKEL (reference sequence). The CDR3 sequence: CASSQDGQGGSEQYF. DNA of the CDR3: TGTGCCAGCAGCCAAGATGGACAGGGGGGGAGCGAGCAGTACTTC.